This section outlines one T cell receptor (beta chain) sequence together with its context. Data came from immunoSEQ multiplex PCR; TCRdb stores just in-frame clones and leaves some out. The repertoire holds around 100,000 clones, 90% seen once, with 5% to 5.5% in the top ten. This specimen comes from a study of blood T cell repertoires in COVID-19. Study as a whole: From T cells, B-cell-depleted T cells, or PBMCs came the material, which was cDNA or gDNA.

The receptor was derived from a man between 45 and 60 years old with acute or convalescent COVID-19. The specimen was peripheral blood.

CDR3 DNA sequence: TGTGCCAGCAGACCTGGGACAGGGGAAAACACCATATATTTT. It encodes CASRPGTGENTIYF. V usage is TRBV5-4 and J usage is TRBJ1-3, with 10 bases lining up with TRBD1. Losses at the gene ends were 5 bases for V and 6 bases for J; bases not matched to a gene: 5. The CDR3 is 14 amino acids. From germline, CDR1 is SGHNT and CDR2 YYREEE (reference sequence).